The entry that follows covers one T cell receptor (beta chain) sequence. Antigen: not known. The protocol was immunoSEQ multiplex PCR, while the TCRdb copy is restricted to in-frame clones and leaves out a portion. The table records hundreds of thousands of clones, around 90% of them present only once. The validation cohort, a group of roughly 120 subjects, included the donors and was separate from the approximately 650-subject first cohort. This specimen belongs to a study of cytomegalovirus exposure and HLA in healthy donors. Germline lookup yields CDR1 MNHEY and CDR2 SVGAGI. Between the trimmed V and J ends, which lost 7 bases and 4 bases, there was a span of 18 bases. The CDR3 loop spans 15 amino acids. Study results and limitations: The study listed about 150 cytomegalovirus-associated TCR beta chains.

The chain couples TRBV6-5 to TRBJ2-3; D may be TRBD2 (6 bases). The sequenced material came from PBMCs. The origin of this receptor is a young woman in good health and CMV-seropositive. CDR3 residues: CASTRTIHVADTQYF. The CDR3 bases are TGTGCCAGCACTCGGACTATTCACGTCGCAGATACGCAGTATTTT.